Below, 28 T cell receptor beta chains from the same sample are listed, as sequenced in a study of blood T cell repertoires in COVID-19. Produced via immunoSEQ multiplex PCR; TCRdb's table is partial and in-frame only. The repertoire holds 300,000 to 400,000 clones, with 85% to 90% as singletons. Sequencing used PBMCs or T cells enriched from blood (not recorded which). The receptor source for this set is a woman aged 18 to 35 who had recovered from COVID-19.

This sequence joins TRBV28 and TRBJ1-2; TRBD1 matches at 7 bases. The germline gives CDR1 MDHEN, CDR2 SYDVKM. The trim removed 2 bases at V and 4 bases at J, leaving 4 bases unmatched. The CDR3 length is 14 residues. The CDR3 coding sequence is TGTGCCAGCAGTTTACGGACAGGTACCTATGGCTACACCTTC. Its protein is CASSLRTGTYGYTF.

The J gene is TRBJ1-4, the V gene TRBV19; tentative D call: TRBD1 (5 bases). From germline, CDR1 is LNHDA and CDR2 SQIVND (reference sequence). The CDR3 contains 17 residues. The V end was cut by 3 bases, the J end by 0 bases, with 14 bases between. CDR3: CASSMGQIYATNEKLFF. The DNA of the CDR3 is TGTGCCAGTAGTATGGGGCAGATCTACGCAACTAATGAAAAACTGTTTTTT.

This clone has a handful of counts. V usage is TRBV5-4 and J usage is TRBJ2-3; TRBD2 aligns across 10 bases. V shed 3 bases and J 2 bases; nucleotides not matched to a gene: 6. CDR1 and CDR2 (germline): SGHNT, YYREEE (reference sequence). The CDR3 length is 16 residues. DNA of the CDR3: TGTGCCAGCAGCTCCCGGACTAGCGGAGACACAGATACGCAGTATTTT. Residues: CASSSRTSGDTDTQYF.

This chain joins TRBV11-2 and TRBJ2-5, with a tentative D call TRBD2 (7 bases). Germline-derived CDR1 and CDR2 are SGHAT and FQNNGV. Trimming removed 7 bases at V and 3 bases at J, with 18 bases between. The CDR3 contains 15 residues. This CDR3 reads CASTPRAGAKETQYF. CDR3 coding DNA: TGTGCCAGCACCCCTCGGGCGGGGGCTAAAGAGACCCAGTACTTC.

To note about this clone: Relative to the germline gene, one junction end is altered; a read error may explain this. The CDR3 sequence is CASSAGTRVTDTQYF. The CDR3 DNA follows: TGTGCTAGCAGCGCCGGGACTAGAGTCACAGATACGCAGTATTTT. V is TRBV7-7 and J is TRBJ2-3; the match to TRBD2 covers 8 bases. The germline gives CDR1 SSHAT, CDR2 FNYEAQ (reference sequence). This CDR3 comprises 15 residues.

The chain employs TRBV10-3 and TRBJ1-3; 8 bases align to TRBD1. The J segment lost 3 bases and the V segment lost 3 bases, leaving 4 bases of the junction unmatched. Germline CDR1 is ENHRY and CDR2 is SYGVKD. The CDR3 sequence is 15 residues long. This CDR3 reads CAISEEDRDGNTIYF. Here the CDR3 DNA reads TGTGCCATCAGTGAAGAGGACAGGGATGGAAACACCATATATTTT.

The chain joins TRBV18 to TRBJ2-3; 8 bases align to TRBD1. This CDR3 has 18 amino acids. Germline CDR1 and CDR2: KGHSH and LQKENI. J lost 2 bases, V lost 2 bases, and 12 bases had no gene match. CDR3 sequence (DNA): TGTGCCAGCTCACCAGAAAGGACAGGGAGGTGGATCACAGATACGCAGTATTTT. Translating gives CASSPERTGRWITDTQYF.

CDR3 DNA sequence: TGTGCCAGCAGCTTGGGACAGAACCCCCCCACTGAAGCTTTCTTT. Its translation is CASSLGQNPPTEAFF. The V gene is TRBV7-2, the J gene TRBJ1-1, with 7 bases matching TRBD1. After removal of 3 bases from V and 4 bases from J, the junction contained 8 bases not matched to a gene. The germline gives CDR1 SGHTA, CDR2 FQGNSA. The CDR3 spans 15 residues.

This CDR3 reads CASSLPDRGREQYF. DNA of the CDR3: TGTGCCAGCAGCTTACCGGACAGGGGGCGCGAGCAGTACTTC. The chain has TRBV7-9 and TRBJ2-7, with 11 bases identical to TRBD1. The ends lost 2 bases at V and 6 bases at J; junction bases unmatched: 3. The CDR3 loop spans 14 amino acids. Germline V gives CDR1 SEHNR, CDR2 FQNEAQ (reference sequence).

The chain uses TRBV28 and TRBJ1-1; unclear D gene. The CDR3 has 15 residues. The ends were cut back, 5 bases at V and 3 bases at J, with 16 bases in the middle. CDR1 is MDHEN, CDR2 SYDVKM, per germline. DNA of the CDR3: TGTGCCAGCAGTGCCCCACTATCGGGTTACACTGAAGCTTTCTTT. It encodes CASSAPLSGYTEAFF.

The chain is built from TRBV11-1 and TRBJ1-1; a weak D match, TRBD1 (5 bases). The CDR3 contains 14 residues. Looked up from germline, CDR1 is SGHAT and CDR2 is FQDESV (reference sequence). V lost 5 bases to trimming and J lost 6 bases, with 16 bases between them. The DNA of the CDR3 is TGTGCCAGCAGCGCAATTACAGGCCTTCCTGAAGCTTTCTTT. Protein sequence: CASSAITGLPEAFF.

This chain connects TRBV30 to TRBJ1-2; a possible D gene is TRBD1 (6 bases). V was trimmed by 6 bases and J by 5 bases, leaving 16 bases between them. CDR3 length: 13 amino acids. Germline lookup yields CDR1 GTSNPN and CDR2 SVGIG (reference sequence). CDR3 residues: CACARGYTYGYTF. CDR3 in DNA: TGTGCCTGTGCAAGGGGGTATACGTATGGCTACACCTTC.

The V gene is TRBV5-5, the J gene TRBJ2-3, with D unresolved. V dropped 0 bases and J dropped 0 bases, with 5 bases sitting between them. The CDR3 extends over 14 amino acids. The germline V gene encodes CDR1 SGHKS and CDR2 YYEKEE (reference sequence). CDR3: CASSLELSTDTQYF. DNA of the CDR3: TGTGCCAGCAGCTTGGAGCTTAGCACAGATACGCAGTATTTT.

This sequence joins TRBV4-2 and TRBJ1-2, with 7 bases identical to TRBD1. V dropped 0 bases and J dropped 8; count of bases not matched to a gene: 6. The CDR3 is 14 residues long. The germline V gene encodes CDR1 LGHNA and CDR2 YNFKEQ. In DNA form, the CDR3 reads TGTGCCAGCAGCCAAGAGACAAGGGGGCGAGGCTACACCTTC. Translating it yields CASSQETRGRGYTF.

This sequence joins TRBV7-9 and TRBJ1-4; D unclear. This CDR3 contains 15 residues. With 0 bases removed from V and 3 bases from J, the gap between germline ends came to 8 bases. Germline CDR1 reads SEHNR; CDR2 reads FQNEAQ (reference sequence). This chain's CDR3 is CASSLASRPNEKLFF. The CDR3 coding sequence is TGTGCCAGCAGCTTAGCTAGCCGCCCTAATGAAAAACTGTTTTTT. Variable domain in full (rest from reference TRBV7-9 and TRBJ1-4): DTGVSQNPRHKITKRGQNVTFRCDPISEHNRLYWYRQTLGQGPEFLTYFQNEAQLEKSRLLSDRFSAERPKGSFSTLEIQRTEQGDSAMYLCASSLASRPNEKLFFGSGTQLSVL.

This chain joins TRBV4-2 and TRBJ2-1, with 9 positions matching TRBD1. The CDR3 loop spans 17 amino acids. Germline V gene data show CDR1 as LGHNA and CDR2 as YNFKEQ. V was clipped by 6 bases and J by 4 bases; unmatched bases: 13. In DNA form, the CDR3 reads TGTGCCAGCAGTCCAGAACCGGGACAGGGATGGTACAATGAGCAGTTCTTC. This sequence encodes CASSPEPGQGWYNEQFF.

J is TRBJ2-1 and V is TRBV13; 8 bases line up with TRBD1. The CDR3 totals 16 residues. The V gene end was trimmed by 6 bases and the J gene end by 5 bases; junction bases not matched to a gene: 12. The germline V gene encodes CDR1 PRHDT and CDR2 FYEKMQ (reference sequence). Here the CDR3 reads CASRRAGTGSHNEQFF. CDR3 sequence (DNA): TGTGCCAGCAGGCGAGCCGGGACAGGCTCACACAATGAGCAGTTCTTC.

The rearrangement joins TRBV30 to TRBJ1-2, with a weak D call TRBD1 (6 bases). The germline V gene has CDR1 GTSNPN and CDR2 SVGIG (reference sequence). The V end was cut by 4 bases, the J end by 4 bases, with 19 bases between. CDR3 length: 15 residues. CDR3: CAWNRQGDTIYGYTF. In DNA form, the CDR3 reads TGTGCCTGGAATCGTCAAGGGGACACTATCTATGGCTACACCTTC.

The J gene is TRBJ2-1, the V gene TRBV19, with D possibly being TRBD1 (5 bases). Germline V gene data show CDR1 as LNHDA and CDR2 as SQIVND (reference sequence). The V gene lost 7 bases and the J gene lost 8 bases, with 18 bases spanning the gap. The CDR3 loop spans 14 amino acids. The CDR3 loop is CASKALKGYDEQFF. The DNA for the CDR3 is TGTGCCAGTAAGGCCCTCAAGGGGTATGATGAGCAGTTCTTC.

This clone occurred a few times. V is TRBV9 and J is TRBJ2-5; weak D call: TRBD2 (5 bases). Germline-derived CDR1 and CDR2 are SGDLS and YYNGEE. This CDR3 contains 14 residues. V shed 3 bases and J shed 7 bases, with 16 bases lying between them. The CDR3 DNA reads TGTGCCAGCAGCGCGGGCCGGGGTACGTGGACCCAGTACTTC. Encoded protein: CASSAGRGTWTQYF. The full variable domain, rest sourced from reference TRBV9 and TRBJ2-5, is DSGVTQTPKHLITATGQRVTLRCSPRSGDLSVYWYQQSLDQGLQFLIQYYNGEERAKGNILERFSAQQFPDLHSELNLSSLELGDSALYFCASSAGRGTWTQYFGPGTRLLVL.

The chain uses TRBV2 and TRBJ2-5, with 9 bases lining up with TRBD1. CDR3 size: 16 residues. Trimming at V came to 4 bases and at J to 4 bases, leaving 10 bases not matched to a gene. CDR1 SNHLY and CDR2 FYNNEI come from the germline V gene. The CDR3 reads CASSGGGQGRRETQYF. The CDR3, as DNA: TGTGCCAGCAGTGGGGGGGGACAGGGCAGGAGAGAGACCCAGTACTTC.

The V call is TRBV19, the J call TRBJ2-1, with 9 bases aligning to TRBD2. Looked up from germline, CDR1 is LNHDA and CDR2 is SQIVND (reference sequence). The junction had 8 bases not matched to a gene; V was cut back by 7 bases and J by 4 bases. The CDR3 has 15 residues. The CDR3 here is CASTSGGTPYNEQFF. The CDR3 coding sequence is TGTGCCAGTACCAGCGGGGGGACCCCGTACAATGAGCAGTTCTTC.

The chain recombines TRBV6-6 with TRBJ2-7; unclear D gene. CDR3 length: 14 residues. The V end lost 1 base, the J end lost 2 bases, and 9 bases lay between the germline ends. Germline V lookup: CDR1 MNHNY, CDR2 SVGAGI (reference sequence). In DNA, the CDR3 is TGTGCCAGCAGTTACTTTGAAGAGACCTACGAGCAGTACTTC. Residues: CASSYFEETYEQYF.

The V and J genes are TRBV12-3 or TRBV12-4 and TRBJ1-2, with 8 bases lining up with TRBD1. The CDR3 has 12 residues. V was pared by 6 bases and J by 6 bases, with 3 bases of the junction left unmatched. Here the CDR3 DNA reads TGTGCCAGCAGGGACAGGGTAAATGGCTACACCTTC. It encodes CASRDRVNGYTF.

This clone has just one count. J is TRBJ1-2 and V is TRBV5-1; weak D call: TRBD1 (6 bases). V was pared by 4 bases and J by 7 bases, with 17 bases between. This CDR3 is 14 amino acids long. Germline loops: CDR1 SGHRS, CDR2 YFSETQ. CDR3 nucleotides: TGCGCCAGCAGCCAAGTTGGACAGAAAAGTGGCTACACCTTC. As protein: CASSQVGQKSGYTF.

The rearrangement joins TRBV18 to TRBJ1-1; a weak D match, TRBD1 (6 bases). This CDR3 spans 13 amino acids. Germline-derived CDR1 and CDR2 are KGHSH and LQKENI. Trimming took 2 bases from V and 7 from J, leaving 11 bases between them. The CDR3 loop is CASSPISTGEAFF. The DNA of the CDR3 is TGTGCCAGCTCACCAATATCGACAGGTGAAGCTTTCTTT.

The chain links TRBV12-3 or TRBV12-4 to TRBJ2-5; D may be TRBD1 (6 bases). The CDR3 runs 13 residues. V was cut by 3 bases and J by 5 bases, with 10 bases left in between. CDR3 loop: CASSFGGGETQYF. The CDR3 nucleotides read TGTGCCAGCAGTTTTGGGGGCGGGGAGACCCAGTACTTC.

V usage is TRBV9 and J usage is TRBJ2-5; tentatively, D is TRBD1 (6 bases). This CDR3 contains 14 residues. The germline CDR1 and CDR2 sequences are SGDLS and YYNGEE. Trimming removed 0 bases from V and 3 bases from J, with 9 bases in between. CDR3 in amino acids: CASSVANREETQYF. In DNA form, the CDR3 reads TGTGCCAGCAGCGTAGCGAACAGGGAAGAGACCCAGTACTTC.